This T cell receptor beta chain stems from a study of T cell responses to AZD1222 COVID-19 vaccine. Regarding the study as a whole: The study reported that nearly half of spike-specific TCRs target unmutated variant regions. Baseline seropositives among AZD1222 recipients totaled only six or seven.

Trimming took 3 bases from V and 0 from J, leaving 9 bases between them. In germline, CDR1 is KGHSH, CDR2 LQKENI. The CDR3 spans 14 residues. Second doses were pooled across both intervals (about 4 or about 12 weeks). Assay: immunoSEQ multiplex PCR; the TCRdb copy retains only in-frame clones and omits some. The sample holds 110,000 or so clones, approximately 89% seen once. Comments on this clone: Its antigen is undetermined.

This TCR derives from an adult who received the AZD1222 COVID-19 vaccine. Sequenced material: peripheral blood, taken 28 days after the second AZD1222 dose. The J gene is TRBJ2-7, the V gene TRBV18, with D uncertain. CDR3 in DNA: TGTGCCAGCTCACCTATGACGGACTCCTACGAGCAGTACTTC. Amino acid sequence: CASSPMTDSYEQYF.